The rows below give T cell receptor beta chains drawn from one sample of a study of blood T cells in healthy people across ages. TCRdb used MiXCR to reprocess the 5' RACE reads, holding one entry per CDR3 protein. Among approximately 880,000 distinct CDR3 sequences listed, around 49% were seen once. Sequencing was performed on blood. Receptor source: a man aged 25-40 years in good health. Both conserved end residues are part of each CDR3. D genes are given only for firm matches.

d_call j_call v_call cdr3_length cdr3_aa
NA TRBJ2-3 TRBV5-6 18 CASSFGAAAQAGTDTQYF
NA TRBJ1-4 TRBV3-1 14 CASSRDAFNEKLFF
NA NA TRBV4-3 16 CASIQEGGGGAETQYF
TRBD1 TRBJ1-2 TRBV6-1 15 CASSEATGTAHGYTF
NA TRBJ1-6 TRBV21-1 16 CASTSKRRRWNSPLHF
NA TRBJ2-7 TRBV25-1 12 CASSEEVYEQYF
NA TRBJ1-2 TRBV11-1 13 CASSLDIGYGYTF
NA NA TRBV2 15 CASSAGTAPTYEQYF
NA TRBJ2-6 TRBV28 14 CASSGGAGANVLTF
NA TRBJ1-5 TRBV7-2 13 CASSARGEQPQRF
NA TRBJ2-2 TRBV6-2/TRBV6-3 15 CASRWARINTGELFF
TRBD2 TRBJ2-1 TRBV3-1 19 CASSQEISGGARVYNEQFF
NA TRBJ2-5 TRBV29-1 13 CSVDLGQQETQYF
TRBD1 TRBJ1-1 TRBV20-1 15 CSALHRGLSNTEAFF
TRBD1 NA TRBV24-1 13 CATSGTGAHEQYF
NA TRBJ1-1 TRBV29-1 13 CSVDRAGGVEAFF
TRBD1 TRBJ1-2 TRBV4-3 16 CASSQDLGQGNYGYTF
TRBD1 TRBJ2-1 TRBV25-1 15 CASGRDRGRYSEQFF
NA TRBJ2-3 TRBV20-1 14 CSAMEGGPTDTQYF
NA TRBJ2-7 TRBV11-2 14 CASSSQAFSYEQYF
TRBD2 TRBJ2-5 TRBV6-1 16 CASSEEPAGGLETQYF
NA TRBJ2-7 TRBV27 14 CASSGELSSYEQYF
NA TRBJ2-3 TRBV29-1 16 CSVGDGVRRSTDTQYF
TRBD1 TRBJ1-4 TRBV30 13 CATPNRGNEKLFF
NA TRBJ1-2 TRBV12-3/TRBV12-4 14 CASSLPGEYYGYTF
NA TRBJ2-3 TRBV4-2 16 CASSQDRAESTDTQYF
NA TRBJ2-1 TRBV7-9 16 CASNTLKGGPNNEQFF
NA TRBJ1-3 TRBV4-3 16 CASSQDAGNSGNTIYF
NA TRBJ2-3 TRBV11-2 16 CASSPSGGARTDTQYF
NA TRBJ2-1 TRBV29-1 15 CSVVGGASPYNEQFF
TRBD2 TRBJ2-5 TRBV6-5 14 CASGLSGGYETQYF
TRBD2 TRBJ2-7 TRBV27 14 CASSSSGAAYEQYF
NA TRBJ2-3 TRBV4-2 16 CASSQGRTTSTDTQYF
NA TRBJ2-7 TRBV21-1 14 CASSTGDSSYEQYF
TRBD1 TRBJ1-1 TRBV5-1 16 CASSLEVGQGETEAFF